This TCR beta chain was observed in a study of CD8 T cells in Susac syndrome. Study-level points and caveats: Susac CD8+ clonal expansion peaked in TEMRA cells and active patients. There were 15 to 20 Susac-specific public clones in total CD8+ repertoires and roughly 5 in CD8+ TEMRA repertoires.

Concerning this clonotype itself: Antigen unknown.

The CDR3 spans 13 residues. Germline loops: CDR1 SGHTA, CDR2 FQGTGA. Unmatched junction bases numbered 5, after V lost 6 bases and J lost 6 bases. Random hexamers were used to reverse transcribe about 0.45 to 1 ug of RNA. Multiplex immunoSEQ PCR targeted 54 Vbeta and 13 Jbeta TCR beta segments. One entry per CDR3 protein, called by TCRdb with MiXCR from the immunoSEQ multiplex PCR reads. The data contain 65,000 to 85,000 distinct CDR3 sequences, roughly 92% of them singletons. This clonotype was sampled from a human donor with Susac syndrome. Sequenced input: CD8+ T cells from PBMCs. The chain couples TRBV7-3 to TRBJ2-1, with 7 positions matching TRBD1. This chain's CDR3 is CASSSGTVNEQFF. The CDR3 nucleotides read TGTGCCAGCAGTTCCGGGACAGTCAATGAGCAGTTCTTC. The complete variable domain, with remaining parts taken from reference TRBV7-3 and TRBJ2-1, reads GAGVSQTPSNKVTEKGKYVELRCDPISGHTALYWYRQSLGQGPEFLIYFQGTGAADDSGLPNDRFFAVRPEGSVSTLKIQRTERGDSAVYLCASSSGTVNEQFFGPGTRLTVL.